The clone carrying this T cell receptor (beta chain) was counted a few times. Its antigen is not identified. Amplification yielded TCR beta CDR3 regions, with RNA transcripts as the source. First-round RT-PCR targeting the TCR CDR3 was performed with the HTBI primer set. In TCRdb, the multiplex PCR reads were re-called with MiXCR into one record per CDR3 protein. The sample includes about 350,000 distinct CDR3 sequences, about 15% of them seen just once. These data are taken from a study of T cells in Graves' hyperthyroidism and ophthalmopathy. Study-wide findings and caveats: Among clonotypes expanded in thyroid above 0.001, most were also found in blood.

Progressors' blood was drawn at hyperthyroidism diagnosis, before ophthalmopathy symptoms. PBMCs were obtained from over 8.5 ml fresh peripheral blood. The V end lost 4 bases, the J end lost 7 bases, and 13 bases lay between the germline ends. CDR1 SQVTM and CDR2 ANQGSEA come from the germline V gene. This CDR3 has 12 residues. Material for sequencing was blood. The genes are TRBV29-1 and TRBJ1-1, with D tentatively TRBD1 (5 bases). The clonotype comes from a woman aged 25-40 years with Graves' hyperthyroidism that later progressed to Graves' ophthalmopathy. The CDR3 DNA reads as TGCAGCGTTGTGGGGCCCCGGGGTGAAGCTTTCTTT. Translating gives CSVVGPRGEAFF.